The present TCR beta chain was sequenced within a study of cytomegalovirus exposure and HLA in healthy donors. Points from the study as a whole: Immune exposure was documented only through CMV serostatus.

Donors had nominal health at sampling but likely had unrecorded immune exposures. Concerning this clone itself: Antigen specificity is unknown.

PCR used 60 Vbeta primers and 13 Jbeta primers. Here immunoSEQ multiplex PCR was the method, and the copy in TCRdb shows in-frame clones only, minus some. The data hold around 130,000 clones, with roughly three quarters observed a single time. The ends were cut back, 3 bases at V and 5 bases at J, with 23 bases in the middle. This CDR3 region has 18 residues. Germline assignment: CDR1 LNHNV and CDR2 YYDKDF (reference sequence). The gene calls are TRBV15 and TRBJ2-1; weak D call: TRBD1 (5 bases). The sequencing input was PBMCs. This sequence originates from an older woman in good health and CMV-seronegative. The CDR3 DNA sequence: TGTGCCACCAGCAGCAGAGGTCAGGGTTTAGTGGTTGACAATGAGCAGTTCTTC. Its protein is CATSSRGQGLVVDNEQFF.